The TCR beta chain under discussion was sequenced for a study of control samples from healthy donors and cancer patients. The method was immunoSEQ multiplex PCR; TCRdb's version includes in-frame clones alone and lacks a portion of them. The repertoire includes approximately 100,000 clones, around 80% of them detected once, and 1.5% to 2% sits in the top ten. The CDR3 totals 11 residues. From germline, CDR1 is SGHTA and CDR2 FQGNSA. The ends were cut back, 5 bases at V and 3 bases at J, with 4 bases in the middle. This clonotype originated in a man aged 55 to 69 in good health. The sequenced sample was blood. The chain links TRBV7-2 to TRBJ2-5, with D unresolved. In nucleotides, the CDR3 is TGTGCCAGCAGCCAGGAAGAGACCCAGTACTTC. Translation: CASSQEETQYF.